Reported below is one TCR beta chain. The CDR3 covers 15 residues. V was trimmed by 3 bases and J by 5 bases, leaving 15 bases between them. Germline CDR1 and CDR2: MGHRA and YSYEKL. The entry originates in a study of blood T cells in healthy people across ages. Each sample provided at least 5 micrograms of extracted total RNA. Primers used in a second PCR of roughly 7 to 12 cycles were a sample-barcoded 5' primer and a J-beta primer mix. TCRdb called the 5' RACE reads again in MiXCR, with one record for every CDR3 protein. The repertoire has hundreds of thousands of distinct CDR3 sequences, less than 30% of them found once; the top ten carry roughly 30%.

The TCR comes from a woman in her sixties or seventies in good health. The chain couples TRBV4-1 to TRBJ2-3, with D possibly called TRBD1 or TRBD2 (5 bases each). Sequencing input: blood. The CDR3 reads CASSHEGAGRDTQYF. The CDR3 region has the DNA TGCGCCAGCAGCCATGAGGGAGCAGGGAGAGATACGCAGTATTTT.